This T cell receptor beta chain originates from a study of beta chain features in type 1 diabetes. Study-wide results and limits: The study found moderately but significantly shorter TCRB CDR3s in all four CD4+ subsets of Type 1 diabetes patients.

Worth noting for this clone: Its antigen is not identified.

Expressed TCRB transcripts were sequenced after all isolated RNA was converted to cDNA. The method was immunoSEQ multiplex PCR; TCRdb's version includes in-frame clones alone and lacks a portion of them. Of 100,000 to 150,000 clones listed, around 15% are singletons. Germline lookup yields CDR1 SGHNT and CDR2 YYREEE (reference sequence). The V end was cut by 0 bases, the J end by 1 base, with 12 bases between. CDR3 length equals 16 residues. The sequenced sample was central memory CD4+ T cells from blood. The source of this sequence is a young man with type 1 diabetes. This sequence joins TRBV5-4 and TRBJ2-3, with D maybe TRBD2 (5 bases). The CDR3: CASSLAPRRGTDTQYF. CDR3 nucleotide sequence: TGTGCCAGCAGCTTGGCCCCGCGGCGGGGCACAGATACGCAGTATTTT.